The 21 T cell receptor beta chains in this list originate from one sample, sequenced in a study of T cell responses to AZD1222 COVID-19 vaccine. Repertoires were generated with immunoSEQ multiplex PCR, while TCRdb's copy carries only in-frame clones and drops some. The repertoire holds roughly 150,000 clones, with roughly nine tenths as singletons. This specimen was peripheral blood, taken 28 days after the second AZD1222 dose. These receptors originate from an adult who received the AZD1222 COVID-19 vaccine.

This clone was detected once. The V and J genes are TRBV5-4 and TRBJ1-2; no definite D call. This CDR3 comprises 15 residues. V was cut by 0 bases and J by 2 bases, with 11 bases left in between. Germline V gene lookup returns CDR1 SGHNT and CDR2 YYREEE (reference sequence). CDR3 in amino acids: CASSLVGRSNYGYTF. The CDR3 coding sequence is TGTGCCAGCAGCTTGGTGGGCAGATCGAACTATGGCTACACCTTC. Combining the CDR3 with reference TRBV5-4 and TRBJ1-2 gives the whole variable domain ETGVTQSPTHLIKTRGQQVTLRCSSQSGHNTVSWYQQALGQGPQFIFQYYREEENGRGNFPPRFSGLQFPNYSSELNVNALELDDSALYLCASSLVGRSNYGYTFGSGTRLTVV.

The chain combines TRBV6-1 with TRBJ1-1; 8 bases are a match to TRBD1. V gave up 3 bases and J gave up 10 bases; unmatched junction bases: 7. The CDR3 sequence is 13 residues long. The germline V gene encodes CDR1 MNHNS and CDR2 SASEGT. CDR3 loop: CASSESRGRGAFF. In nucleotides, the CDR3 is TGTGCCAGCAGTGAGAGCAGGGGGCGAGGAGCTTTCTTT.

J is TRBJ2-3 and V is TRBV12-3 or TRBV12-4, with D hard to call. The length of the CDR3 is 13 residues. The germline V and J ends were trimmed by 3 bases and 3 bases, with 7 bases remaining between them. For the CDR3, the DNA is TGTGCCAGCAGTTTTTTCGTTACAGATACGCAGTATTTT. As protein: CASSFFVTDTQYF.

This clone is a singleton in its sample. This sequence joins TRBV20-1 and TRBJ2-5; D remains unclear. Trimming shortened V by 6 bases and J by 4 bases, and 9 bases separated the two germline ends. Germline V CDR1 and CDR2: DFQATT, SNEGSKA (reference sequence). The CDR3 consists of 11 residues. CDR3 protein: CSATSRETQYF. CDR3 DNA: TGCAGTGCCACCTCGCGAGAGACCCAGTACTTC.

The rearrangement joins TRBV18 to TRBJ2-7; possibly TRBD1 for D (5 bases). V was clipped by 3 bases and J by 6 bases, with 9 bases between them. CDR3 length: 12 residues. The germline V gene has CDR1 KGHSH and CDR2 LQKENI. Written as DNA, the CDR3 is TGTGCCAGCTCACCGGGGCAGCGCGAGCAGTACTTC. Translated: CASSPGQREQYF.

CDR3 in DNA: TGCGCCAGCAGCTTGGGGGGCAATTCACCCCTCCACTTT. Translation gives CASSLGGNSPLHF. V usage is TRBV5-1 and J usage is TRBJ1-6, with a tentative D call TRBD1 (5 bases). Trimming took 0 bases from V and 7 from J, leaving 5 bases between them. This CDR3 region has 13 residues. Germline CDR1 SGHRS, CDR2 YFSETQ.

The chain couples TRBV18 to TRBJ2-5; unclear D gene. The germline gives CDR1 KGHSH, CDR2 LQKENI. Trimming cost V 0 bases and J 5 bases, with 4 bases left between them. This CDR3 spans 12 amino acids. CDR3 coding DNA: TGTGCCAGCTCACCACCTTGGGAGACCCAGTACTTC. It is translated as CASSPPWETQYF.

This sequence joins TRBV6-1 and TRBJ1-4; a possible D gene is TRBD1 (5 bases). Trimming pared 3 bases from V and 7 bases from J, leaving 12 bases between. Germline V gene data show CDR1 as MNHNS and CDR2 as SASEGT. The CDR3 extends over 14 amino acids. The CDR3 spells CASSEGGRGEKLFF. CDR3 in DNA: TGTGCCAGCAGTGAGGGCGGGAGGGGTGAAAAACTGTTTTTT.

The chain links TRBV5-4 to TRBJ2-5; D is possibly TRBD2 (5 bases). The V end lost 4 bases, the J end lost 4 bases, and 17 bases lay between the germline ends. The CDR3 runs 15 residues. Germline CDR1 is SGHNT and CDR2 is YYREEE (reference sequence). The CDR3 bases are TGTGCCAGCAGCACTGGACGGGGTGCGGGAGAGACCCAGTACTTC. Protein sequence: CASSTGRGAGETQYF.

This sequence joins TRBV5-5 and TRBJ2-3; D remains unclear. This CDR3 is built from 15 residues. Germline V lookup: CDR1 SGHKS, CDR2 YYEKEE (reference sequence). V lost 1 base to trimming and J lost 1 base, with 10 bases between them. Here the CDR3 reads CASSLLAAGTDTQYF. DNA of the CDR3: TGTGCCAGCAGCTTGCTCGCCGCCGGCACAGATACGCAGTATTTT.

This chain connects TRBV12-5 to TRBJ2-3; 10 bases line up with TRBD2. The J segment lost 5 bases and the V segment lost 1 base, leaving 6 bases of the junction unmatched. CDR1 and CDR2 from the germline V gene are LGHNT and FRNRAP. The CDR3 totals 16 residues. CDR3 DNA sequence: TGTGCTAGTGGTTTGGCAGCGGGGGGGCCGATAGATACGCAGTATTTT. This sequence encodes CASGLAAGGPIDTQYF.

This chain links TRBV5-1 with TRBJ1-2; the D is unclear. The V end was cut by 0 bases, the J end by 8 bases, with 14 bases between. Germline values: CDR1 SGHRS, CDR2 YFSETQ. The CDR3 extends over 14 amino acids. The DNA for the CDR3 is TGCGCCAGCAGCTTGGATGCTGCAACGGGGGGCTACACCTTC. As protein: CASSLDAATGGYTF.

The rearrangement uses TRBV7-2 and TRBJ1-1; tentative D call: TRBD1 (5 bases). Germline CDR1 SGHTA, CDR2 FQGNSA. The CDR3 covers 15 residues. Trimming left V 2 bases short and J 0 bases short, with 10 bases between. The CDR3 loop reads CASSLQGSLNTEAFF. In nucleotides, the CDR3 is TGTGCCAGCAGCTTACAGGGCAGCTTGAACACTGAAGCTTTCTTT.

Here the CDR3 DNA reads TGTGCCAGCAGCCCGATGGGAACTGCGAACACTGAAGCTTTCTTT. Translating it yields CASSPMGTANTEAFF. The rearrangement joins TRBV9 to TRBJ1-1; D is undetermined. Germline CDR1 reads SGDLS; CDR2 reads YYNGEE. This CDR3 comprises 15 residues. The ends were cut back, 4 bases at V and 1 base at J, with 14 bases in the middle.

The rearrangement uses TRBV4-1 and TRBJ2-3, with 10 bases lining up with TRBD2. Per germline, CDR1 MGHRA and CDR2 YSYEKL. This CDR3 spans 16 amino acids. With 4 bases clipped from V and 1 base from J, the junction kept 5 bases outside the gene matches. This chain's CDR3 is CASSPGGTSGTDTQYF. CDR3 in DNA: TGCGCCAGCAGCCCAGGGGGGACTAGCGGCACAGATACGCAGTATTTT.

V is TRBV6-5 and J is TRBJ2-7, with 8 bases matching TRBD1. This CDR3 comprises 13 residues. Germline CDR1 is MNHEY and CDR2 is SVGAGI. J lost 5 bases, V lost 9 bases, and 9 bases had no gene match. CDR3 sequence (DNA): TGTGCCAGTCGGGACAGGACTACTCACGAGCAGTACTTC. Its protein is CASRDRTTHEQYF.

V is TRBV4-3 and J is TRBJ2-4, with D perhaps matching TRBD1 (6 bases). This CDR3 is 16 amino acids long. Germline V gives CDR1 LGHNA, CDR2 YSLEER. Deletions cut 0 bases from V and 4 bases from J, with 13 bases between. The CDR3: CASSQDLGAGKNIQYF. The DNA for the CDR3 is TGCGCCAGCAGCCAAGATCTGGGGGCCGGGAAAAACATTCAGTACTTC.

The chain uses TRBV3-1 (or the pseudogene TRBV3-2) and TRBJ2-7; D might be TRBD1 (6 bases). The CDR3 extends over 13 amino acids. V lost 6 bases, J lost 5 bases, and 14 bases lay in between. Germline V lookup: CDR1 LGHDT, CDR2 YNNKEL (reference sequence). The CDR3 DNA reads as TGTGCCAGCAGACAGGGTCCCGGAGACGAGCAGTACTTC. It specifies CASRQGPGDEQYF.

This chain joins TRBV25-1 and TRBJ1-1; D is unresolved. Germline V CDR1 and CDR2: MGHDK, SYGVNS. The CDR3 totals 13 residues. V dropped 4 bases and J dropped 3 bases, with 9 bases sitting between them. This chain's CDR3 is CASSGQAHTEAFF. The DNA of the CDR3 is TGTGCCAGCAGTGGGCAGGCCCACACTGAAGCTTTCTTT.

This sequence joins TRBV4-2 and TRBJ2-6; D ambiguous. CDR1 and CDR2 (germline): LGHNA, YNFKEQ. The CDR3 runs 16 residues. Trimming stripped 5 bases from V and 0 bases from J, with 11 bases between. Here the CDR3 reads CASSREFSSGANVLTF. The CDR3 DNA reads TGTGCCAGCAGCAGGGAATTCAGCTCTGGGGCCAACGTCCTGACTTTC.

This clone was seen just once. The CDR3 coding sequence is TGTGCCAGCAGCCAGTTTCGGGACAGGGGGCCGAGAAGCTCCTACAATGAGCAGTTCTTC. This encodes CASSQFRDRGPRSSYNEQFF. The chain couples TRBV4-2 to TRBJ2-1; TRBD1 agrees at 12 bases. Germline assignment: CDR1 LGHNA and CDR2 YNFKEQ. The CDR3 totals 20 residues. J was trimmed by 0 bases and V by 3 bases; bases with no gene match: 12.